These 5 T cell receptor beta chains share one sample of origin, sequenced in a study of graft-versus-host responses after intestinal transplantation. Profiling relied on immunoSEQ multiplex PCR, and the TCRdb table lists in-frame clones only, not all of them. The sample has roughly 40,000 clones; roughly 91% are singletons. The sample consisted of PBMCs, taken 260 to 280 days after transplant. The receptor set was obtained from a human patient who received an intestinal transplant, so some T cells may come from the graft donor.

This clone has a handful of counts. The chain uses TRBV27 and TRBJ1-2; TRBD1 agrees at 7 bases. Germline assignment: CDR1 MNHEY and CDR2 SMNVEV (reference sequence). This CDR3 contains 13 residues. Trimming took 2 bases from V and 4 from J; bases not matched to a gene: 1. The CDR3 DNA sequence: TGTGCCAGCAGTTTAGGGACAGCCTATGGCTACACCTTC. Its translation is CASSLGTAYGYTF.

The V gene is TRBV15, the J gene TRBJ1-2; D possibly corresponds to TRBD1 (5 bases). Germline V gene sequence: CDR1 LNHNV, CDR2 YYDKDF (reference sequence). The CDR3 contains 17 residues. V lost 1 base, J lost 2 bases, and 17 bases lay in between. CDR3 amino acids: CATSRVQVPTRNYGYTF. CDR3 DNA sequence: TGTGCCACCAGCAGAGTACAGGTCCCGACGAGAAACTATGGCTACACCTTC.

The chain carries TRBV21-1 and TRBJ1-1; the D call in the table, TRBD1, was not verified against the DNA. TRBV21-1 is a recognized pseudogene. The CDR3 runs to 13 residues. CDR3 coding DNA: TGTGCCATCCGACAGGGAGATAACACTGAAGCTTTCTTT. Translated, it gives CAIRQGDNTEAFF.

Only a few counts were recorded for this clone. The CDR3 nucleotides are TGCGCCACCATGTCCCCCGCGACTGGAAACACCATATATTTT. As protein: CATMSPATGNTIYF. V gene TRBV10-1 combines with J gene TRBJ1-3; D is unclear. CDR1 and CDR2 (germline): WNHNN, SYGVQD (reference sequence). Deletions cut 10 bases from V and 2 bases from J, with 15 bases between. This CDR3 has 14 amino acids.

The CDR3 is CASSLTQGSATIYF. In nucleotides, the CDR3 is TGTGCCAGCAGCTTAACGCAGGGCTCGGCCACCATATATTTT. This rearrangement joins TRBV7-6 to TRBJ1-3, with D possibly being TRBD1 (5 bases). Germline V gene sequence: CDR1 SGHVS, CDR2 FNYEAQ. V lost 2 bases to trimming and J lost 9 bases, with 14 bases between them. This CDR3 is built from 14 residues. Using reference TRBV7-6 and TRBJ1-3 for the parts outside the CDR3, the full variable domain is GAGVSQSPRYKVTKRGQDVALRCDPISGHVSLYWYRQALGQGPEFLTYFNYEAQQDKSGLPNDRFSAERPEGSISTLTIQRTEQRDSAMYRCASSLTQGSATIYFGEGSWLTVV.